This TCR beta chain was sequenced for a study of blood T cell repertoires in COVID-19 (dated by TCRdb to 2018 to 2021). For the wider study: Collaborator samples came from the United States, Italy and Spain and covered acute and convalescent phases of COVID-19. The material from the prospective study consisted of cDNA or gDNA derived from T cells, B-cell-depleted T cells, or PBMCs. Deeply sampled blood TCRbeta repertoires from subjects exposed to, actively infected with, or recovered from COVID-19 were included in the dataset. A freely available public database, intended as a resource for researchers studying the immune response to SARS-CoV-2, is where the repertoires were released. Samples were obtained from the ongoing ImmuneRACE study (first 160 participants) and from some 1,200 subjects provided by 6 global collaborators. Sample metadata almost always included a de-identified subject ID, COVID-19 status, age in years and sex. Where available, HLA class I and class II types were obtained from metadata supplied by the sample provider rather than from assay-based typing. The full study reports these points: Clinical and demographic metadata were provided uncurated, with the amount varying by source and participant.

A note on this clone: This receptor's antigen is unknown. No much larger clone exists at a distance of one base, and base qualities are not known.

TCRbeta CDR3 regions were amplified from genomic DNA using the immunoSEQ Assay, a bias-controlled multiplex PCR. Regarding the original processing steps: Within the assay, amplification of reference gene primers was used to estimate how many nucleated cells each sample contained. To quantify the absolute abundance of each unique TCRbeta CDR3 rearrangement, sequence reads were collapsed and filtered. For each sample, productive Simpson clonality was calculated as the square root of Simpson's diversity index over productive rearrangements. What TCRdb holds here is the immuneACCESS table cut down to in-frame rearrangements. Part of the clones is not present; checked against another copy, under half of the missing clones reflect an unresolved V gene, and the others are unexplained. D and trimming were read from the DNA, whereas the V and J calls and clone size are those reported in that table. This sample comprises around 450,000 clones, 70% to 90% of them detected only once. The biggest ten clones account for just under 2% of the sample.

Participants in the prospective study were enrolled through a virtual design, were aged about 18 to 89 years, and lived in approximately 25 United States geographic areas. In the prospective study, cohorts were assigned on the basis of participant-reported clinical history obtained from a screening survey and a study questionnaire. Each participant in the prospective study had whole blood, serum and a nasopharyngeal or oropharyngeal swab collected by mobile phlebotomists. Additional blood draws and questionnaires over an approximately 2-month period could optionally be provided by prospective study participants. Prospective study blood samples were shipped either frozen or at room temperature before DNA extraction. Including cysteine and phenylalanine, the CDR3 has 13 amino acids. This entry keeps only the CDR3 DNA: 39 bases, framed from base 1. Via the germline V gene (reference sequence), CDR1 is LNHDA and CDR2 SQIVND. Germline trimming: 5 bases from V, 4 bases from J; junction bases outside gene matches: 2.

The chain is encoded by TRBV19 joined to TRBJ1-5, and 7 junction bases match TRBD1. The sequenced sample was PBMCs or T cells enriched from blood (not recorded which). The TCR sequence derives from a woman aged 18-30 years with acute COVID-19. The DNA reads as follows: TGTGCCAGTAGTGGACAGGAGAATCAGCCCCAGCATTTT. Translated, it reads CASSGQENQPQHF.